This note documents a single T cell receptor (beta chain) sequence. Its cognate antigen is unknown. The entry originates in a study of cytomegalovirus exposure and HLA in healthy donors. Study information: Previous work identified roughly 120 million unique TCR beta sequences from about 179 million T cells. General observations from the study: According to an earlier analysis, most TCR beta V segments yielded productive rearrangements about 90% or about 30% of the time. A few chains linked to CMV were shown in vitro to be specific for CMV antigens. In a later analysis, several top co-occurrence clusters appeared linked to parvovirus B19, influenza, CMV and Epstein-Barr virus.

Both 60 Vbeta primers and 13 Jbeta primers went into the PCR. Produced via immunoSEQ multiplex PCR; TCRdb's table is partial and in-frame only. The sample contains around 96,000 clones, under 65% of which appear only once. The CDR3 loop spans 14 amino acids. Per the germline V gene, CDR1 is MNHNS and CDR2 is SASEGT. With 4 bases removed from V and 4 bases from J, the gap between germline ends came to 13 bases. This clonotype was sampled from a man in his 60s in good health and CMV-seronegative. The chain joins TRBV6-1 to TRBJ1-2; tentative D call: TRBD1 (6 bases). Input material: PBMCs. The CDR3 DNA reads as TGTGCCAGCAGTGGGTGGGGGACATTCTATGGCTACACCTTC. Translated: CASSGWGTFYGYTF.